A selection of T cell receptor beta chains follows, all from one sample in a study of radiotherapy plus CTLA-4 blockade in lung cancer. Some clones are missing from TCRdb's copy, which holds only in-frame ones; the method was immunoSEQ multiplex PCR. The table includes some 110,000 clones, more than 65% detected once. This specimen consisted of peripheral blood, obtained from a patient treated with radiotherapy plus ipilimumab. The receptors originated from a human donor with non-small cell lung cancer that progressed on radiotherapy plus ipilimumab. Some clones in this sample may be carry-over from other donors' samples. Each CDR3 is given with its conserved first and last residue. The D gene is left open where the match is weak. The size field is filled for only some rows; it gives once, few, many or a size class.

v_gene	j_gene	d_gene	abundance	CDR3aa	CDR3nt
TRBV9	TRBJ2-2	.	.	CASSVVVGNAGELFF	TGTGCCAGCAGCGTAGTGGTAGGGAACGCCGGGGAGCTGTTTTTT
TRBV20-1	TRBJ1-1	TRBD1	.	CSALGQAEAFF	TGCAGTGCTCTCGGACAGGCTGAAGCTTTCTTT
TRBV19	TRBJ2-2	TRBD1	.	CASSTGRTGGDTGELFF	TGTGCCAGTAGTACAGGAAGGACAGGGGGCGACACCGGGGAGCTGTTTTTT
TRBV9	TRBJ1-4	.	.	CASSEPKGTTNEKLFF	TGTGCCAGCAGCGAACCAAAGGGGACGACTAATGAAAAACTGTTTTTT
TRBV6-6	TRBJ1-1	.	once	CASSYSGAGNTEAFF	TGTGCCAGCAGTTACTCTGGGGCGGGGAACACTGAAGCTTTCTTT
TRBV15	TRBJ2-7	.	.	CATTRGRGYEQYF	TGTGCCACCACCCGGGGACGGGGCTACGAGCAGTACTTC
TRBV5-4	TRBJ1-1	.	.	CASSSSAGPWDTEAFF	TGTGCCAGCAGCTCGTCAGCGGGTCCTTGGGACACTGAAGCTTTCTTT
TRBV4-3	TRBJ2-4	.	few	CASSQEWQGNIQYF	TGCGCCAGCAGCCAAGAATGGCAGGGAAACATTCAGTACTTC
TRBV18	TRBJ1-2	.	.	CASSPIAEKGGYTF	TGTGCCAGCTCCCCAATAGCCGAAAAAGGCGGCTACACCTTC
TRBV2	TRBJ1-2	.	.	CASGREANYGYTF	TGTGCCAGCGGCCGAGAAGCTAACTATGGCTACACCTTC
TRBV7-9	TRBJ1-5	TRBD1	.	CASSQWTGGESNQPQHF	TGTGCCAGCAGCCAATGGACAGGGGGAGAAAGCAATCAGCCCCAGCATTTT
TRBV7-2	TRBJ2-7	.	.	CASSLDSQGMNEQYF	TGTGCCAGCAGCTTAGATAGCCAGGGGATGAACGAGCAGTACTTC
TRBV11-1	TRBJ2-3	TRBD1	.	CASSLRQGTSTDTQYF	TGTGCCAGCAGCTTAAGACAGGGGACTAGCACAGATACGCAGTATTTT
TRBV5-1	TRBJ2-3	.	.	CASSLAGRGGRMTDTQYF	TGCGCCAGCAGCTTGGCCGGTAGGGGGGGCCGAATGACAGATACGCAGTATTTT
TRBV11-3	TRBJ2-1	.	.	CASSHSYNSYNEQFF	TGTGCCAGCAGCCATTCTTACAACTCCTACAATGAGCAGTTCTTC
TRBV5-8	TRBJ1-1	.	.	CASSWAVGGTEAFF	TGTGCCAGCAGTTGGGCCGTCGGGGGCACTGAAGCTTTCTTT
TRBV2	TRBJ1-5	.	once	CASSLDGQPQHF	TGTGCCAGCAGCCTGGACGGGCAGCCCCAGCATTTT
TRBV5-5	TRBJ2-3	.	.	CASSWPATDTQYF	TGTGCCAGCAGCTGGCCCGCGACAGATACGCAGTATTTT
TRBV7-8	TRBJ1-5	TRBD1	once	CASSSPTDRVSNQPQHF	TGTGCCAGCAGCTCCCCAACCGACAGGGTTAGCAATCAGCCCCAGCATTTT
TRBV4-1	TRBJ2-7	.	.	CASSHPGESLYEQYF	TGCGCCAGCAGCCACCCCGGGGAATCCCTTTACGAGCAGTACTTC
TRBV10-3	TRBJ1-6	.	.	CAISESGGQSPLHF	TGTGCCATCAGTGAGTCTGGGGGACAATCACCCCTCCACTTT
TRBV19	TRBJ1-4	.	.	CASSTIQGQGVEKLFF	TGTGCCAGTAGTACAATCCAGGGACAAGGAGTGGAAAAACTGTTTTTT
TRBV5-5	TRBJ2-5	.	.	CASSSLLLVRETQYF	TGTGCCAGCAGCTCCCTCCTACTAGTCCGAGAGACCCAGTACTTC
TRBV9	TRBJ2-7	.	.	CASSFSGGMAEQYF	TGTGCCAGCAGCTTCTCGGGGGGCATGGCCGAGCAGTACTTC